This TCR beta chain was profiled in a study of blood T cells in healthy people across ages. Notes on the study in general: The fall in TCR beta diversity per million T cells was roughly linear with age. The unsorted PBMCs prevented any conclusive comparison of naive versus antigen-experienced cells.

A second PCR of 7 to 11 cycles used a sample-barcoded 5' primer and a J-beta primer mix. Each CDR3 protein gets one entry after TCRdb re-called the 5' RACE reads with MiXCR. The sample yields 450,000 to 650,000 distinct CDR3 sequences, about 25% seen once. CDR3 length equals 15 residues. V lost 2 bases to trimming and J lost 5 bases; unmatched junction nucleotides: 6. The germline V gene has CDR1 LNHNV and CDR2 YYDKDF (reference sequence). About this clonotype itself: Its antigen remains unidentified.

The same sample was also studied in work on T cells of mothers and their children. That paper adds: For unrelated pairs as for related ones, thymic selection shapes TCR recombination output similarly.

This receptor was obtained from a boy aged 10-17 years in good health. The chain is built from TRBV15 and TRBJ2-1; 7 positions match TRBD1. Sequencing was done on a sample of blood. The CDR3 coding sequence is TGTGCCACCAGCAGAAAGGGGGCGTCCCACAATGAGCAGTTCTTC. Its translation: CATSRKGASHNEQFF.